This TCR beta chain was sequenced for a study of T cells in Graves' hyperthyroidism and ophthalmopathy. TCR beta CDR3 region amplification was performed from RNA transcripts. HTBI primers were employed in a first-round RT-PCR of the TCR CDR3. TCRdb passed the multiplex PCR reads through MiXCR, listing each CDR3 protein once. This table holds fewer than 500,000 distinct CDR3 sequences, 13% found once. Germline trimming cut 3 bases from V and 5 bases from J; bases unmatched to any gene: 12. The CDR3 is made up of 18 amino acids. The gene calls are TRBV12-3 or TRBV12-4 and TRBJ2-1, with 11 bases identical to TRBD2. Sequenced input: blood. The clonotype was recovered from a man aged 30 to 45 with Graves' hyperthyroidism that later progressed to Graves' ophthalmopathy. The CDR3 sequence: CASSLAVAGGPRDNEQFF. The CDR3 DNA reads as TGTGCCAGCAGTTTGGCGGTAGCGGGGGGGCCTAGGGACAATGAGCAGTTCTTC.